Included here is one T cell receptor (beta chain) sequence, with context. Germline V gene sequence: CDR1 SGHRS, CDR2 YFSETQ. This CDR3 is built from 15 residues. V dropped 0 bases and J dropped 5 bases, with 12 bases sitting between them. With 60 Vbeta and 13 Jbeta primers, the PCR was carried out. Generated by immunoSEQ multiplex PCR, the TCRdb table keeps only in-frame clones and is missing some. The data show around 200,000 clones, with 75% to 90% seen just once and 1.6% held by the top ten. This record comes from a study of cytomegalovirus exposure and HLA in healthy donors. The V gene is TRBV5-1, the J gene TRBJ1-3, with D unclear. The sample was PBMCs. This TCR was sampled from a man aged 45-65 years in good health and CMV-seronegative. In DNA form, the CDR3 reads TGCGCCAGCAGCTTGGGACTACCAAACAGAAACACCATATATTTT. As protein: CASSLGLPNRNTIYF.